The 28 T cell receptor beta chains in this list originate from one sample, sequenced in a study of T cell clonality in common variable immunodeficiency. Findings and caveats of the study: Fewer deletions and N-nucleotide insertions were reportedly seen in common variable immunodeficiency TCR beta sequences.

TCRdb keeps only in-frame clones here, not all; method: immunoSEQ multiplex PCR. The sample presents more than 20,000 clones, none singletons. The antigens of these receptors remain unknown. The sample comprised peripheral blood mononuclear cells. These receptors all stem from a human donor with common variable immunodeficiency.

This clone was found many times. Read sequence stops 3 residues before the CDR3 end, and the germline J gene provides the missing end. The chain combines TRBV28 with TRBJ1-2, with no clear D. V lost 5 bases to trimming and J lost 4 bases, with 11 bases between them. The CDR3 is 13 residues long. Germline V gene lookup returns CDR1 MDHEN and CDR2 SYDVKM. The CDR3 sequence is CASSRRPGYGYTF. The sequenced CDR3 bases are TGTGCCAGCAGTCGACGGCCAGGCTATGGC.

This clone showed up many times. The read is 3 residues too short to cover the CDR3 end, so that end is filled in from the germline J gene. The rearrangement uses TRBV29-1 and TRBJ2-2; 7 nucleotides line up with TRBD2. The CDR3 extends over 15 amino acids. The V and J ends lost 0 bases and 6 bases, in that order; junction bases with no gene match: 7. Germline CDR1 reads SQVTM; CDR2 reads ANQGSEA. CDR3 protein: CSVEDTGGAAGELFF. The DNA read from the CDR3 is TGCAGCGTTGAAGATACGGGGGGAGCGGCCGGGGAG.

This clone has at least ten counts. The read comes to an end 3 residues before the CDR3 does, leaving the germline J gene to fill in the end. The gene calls are TRBV7-6 and TRBJ1-5; tentatively, D is TRBD1 (5 bases). V shed 2 bases and J shed 1 base, with 9 bases lying between them. The CDR3 has 15 amino acids. Per germline, CDR1 SGHVS and CDR2 FNYEAQ. The CDR3 protein is CASSLSGGSNQPQHF. The sequenced CDR3 bases are TGTGCCAGCAGCTTAAGCGGGGGGAGCAATCAGCCC. The whole variable domain, filled in from reference TRBV7-6 and TRBJ1-5, reads GAGVSQSPRYKVTKRGQDVALRCDPISGHVSLYWYRQALGQGPEFLTYFNYEAQQDKSGLPNDRFSAERPEGSISTLTIQRTEQRDSAMYRCASSLSGGSNQPQHFGDGTRLSIL.

This clone was seen ten or more times. The read ends 3 residues shy of where the CDR3 ends; the end is completed using the germline J gene. The genes are TRBV28 and TRBJ1-5; 12 bases are shared with TRBD1. Germline V gene lookup returns CDR1 MDHEN and CDR2 SYDVKM. With V trimmed by 2 bases and J by 7 bases, 9 bases remained unmatched. The CDR3 is 17 residues long. The covered CDR3 bases are TGTGCCAGCAGTTTACCGGGACAGGGGGCATATGACCAGCCC. The encoded protein is CASSLPGQGAYDQP. The whole CDR3 sequence reads CASSLPGQGAYDQPQHF.

The table lists this clone with many counts. The chain's CDR3 is CASSIGAGSGRETQYF. Partial CDR3 DNA: TGTGCCAGTAGTATAGGGGCAGGGTCCGGCCGAGAGACC. This chain connects TRBV19 to TRBJ2-5; D is possibly TRBD1 (5 bases). The read is 3 residues too short to cover the CDR3 end, so that end is filled in from the germline J gene. This CDR3 contains 16 residues. Germline V gene data show CDR1 as LNHDA and CDR2 as SQIVND (reference sequence). Trimming stripped 1 base from V and 4 bases from J, with 16 bases between.

The table lists this clone with many counts. The CDR3 goes on 3 residues after the read ends, and that part is filled in from the germline J gene. The chain links TRBV20-1 to TRBJ2-5; TRBD2 agrees at 10 bases. In germline, CDR1 is DFQATT, CDR2 SNEGSKA (reference sequence). This CDR3 contains 14 residues. The V and J ends lost 7 bases and 5 bases, in that order; junction bases with no gene match: 10. CDR3 amino acids: CSVHSGGFAETQYF. CDR3 DNA (partial): TGCAGTGTCCATAGCGGGGGGTTCGCTGAGACC.

This clone was observed at least ten times. Coverage ceases 3 residues before the CDR3 finishes, and the germline J gene fills in the end. This chain uses TRBV29-1 with TRBJ2-3; TRBD1 agrees at 8 bases. The germline CDR1 and CDR2 sequences are SQVTM and ANQGSEA. The CDR3 spans 13 residues. J was trimmed by 6 bases and V by 5 bases; bases with no gene match: 7. The CDR3: CSVKTGASDTQYF. The CDR3 bases that were read are TGCAGCGTTAAGACAGGGGCTTCTGATACG.

In the case of this clone: The read ends 3 residues shy of where the CDR3 ends; the end is completed using the germline J gene. The rearrangement uses TRBV7-9 and TRBJ1-4; 7 nucleotides align to TRBD1. The J segment lost 8 bases and the V segment lost 0 bases, leaving 0 bases of the junction unmatched. Germline lookup yields CDR1 SEHNR and CDR2 FQNEAQ (reference sequence). The CDR3 length is 13 residues. Incomplete CDR3 DNA: TGTGCCAGCAGCTTAGCAGGGGGCGAAAAA. Protein sequence: CASSLAGGEK. The CDR3 reads in full as CASSLAGGEKLFF.

Ten or more counts support this clone. The read comes to an end 3 residues before the CDR3 does, leaving the germline J gene to fill in the end. This chain uses TRBV7-8 with TRBJ1-2, with D possibly matching TRBD1 (6 bases). The CDR3 totals 14 residues. The V end was cut by 2 bases, the J end by 1 base, with 8 bases between. Per germline, CDR1 SGHVS and CDR2 FQNEAQ. CDR3 DNA, as far as it was read: TGTGCCAGCAGCTTACAGGGGTATAACTATGGC. It specifies CASSLQGYNYG. The whole CDR3 sequence is CASSLQGYNYGYTF. The entire variable domain, with the rest obtained from reference TRBV7-8 and TRBJ1-2, is as follows: GAGVSQSPRYKVAKRGQDVALRCDPISGHVSLFWYQQALGQGPEFLTYFQNEAQLDKSGLPSDRFFAERPEGSVSTLKIQRTQQEDSAVYLCASSLQGYNYGYTFGSGTRLTVV.

This clone was picked up many times. The read comes to an end 3 residues before the CDR3 does, leaving the germline J gene to fill in the end. This rearrangement joins TRBV19 to TRBJ2-5; tentatively, D is TRBD2 (5 bases). V shed 1 base and J shed 7 bases, with 16 bases lying between them. Germline V lookup: CDR1 LNHDA, CDR2 SQIVND (reference sequence). This CDR3 is built from 15 residues. The CDR3 DNA, read in part, is TGTGCCAGTAGTATAGCTCCGGGGATGCAACGGACC. Encoded protein: CASSIAPGMQRT. The complete CDR3 sequence is CASSIAPGMQRTQYF.

This clone has at least ten counts. Read coverage stops 3 residues before the CDR3 terminus; the germline J gene supplies the remainder. V gene TRBV19 combines with J gene TRBJ1-2; D is possibly TRBD1 (5 bases). This CDR3 is built from 11 residues. Germline V gene sequence: CDR1 LNHDA, CDR2 SQIVND (reference sequence). Trimming stripped 3 bases from V and 7 bases from J, with 6 bases between. The CDR3 protein is CASSIRAGYTF. The part of the CDR3 DNA that was read is TGTGCCAGTAGTATCAGGGCTGGC.

This clone was recorded at least ten times. Sequencing ends 3 residues short of the CDR3 end; the germline J gene provides the rest. The J gene is TRBJ1-5, the V gene TRBV11-2, with D possibly TRBD1 on 6 matching bases. The CDR3 contains 14 residues. V lost 4 bases and J lost 1, with 8 bases in between. Looked up from germline, CDR1 is SGHAT and CDR2 is FQNNGV. The DNA read from the CDR3 is TGTGCCAGCAGCTACCAGGGGAGCAATCAGCCC. This sequence encodes CASSYQGSNQP. The entire CDR3 protein is CASSYQGSNQPQHF.

This clone was detected ten times or more. From the germline J gene comes the end of the CDR3, since the read stops 3 residues before it. The chain carries TRBV19 and TRBJ1-1, with D possibly matching TRBD1 (6 bases). The CDR3 contains 15 residues. The V gene's germline CDR1 is LNHDA and CDR2 SQIVND (reference sequence). The germline V and J ends were trimmed by 7 bases and 0 bases, with 15 bases remaining between them. The CDR3 DNA, read in part, is TGTGCCAGTACCCCCCGGGGGGGCGTGAACACTGAA. Amino acid sequence: CASTPRGGVNTE. The whole CDR3 sequence reads CASTPRGGVNTEAFF. Using reference TRBV19 and TRBJ1-1 for the parts outside the CDR3, the full variable domain is DGGITQSPKYLFRKEGQNVTLSCEQNLNHDAMYWYRQDPGQGLRLIYYSQIVNDFQKGDIAEGYSVSREKKESFPLTVTSAQKNPTAFYLCASTPRGGVNTEAFFGQGTRLTVV.

This clone was seen many times. The read finishes 3 residues shy of the CDR3 end, and the germline J gene is used to complete it. The V gene is TRBV10-3, the J gene TRBJ1-6, with a tentative D call TRBD1 (6 bases). V was clipped by 6 bases and J by 9 bases, with 15 bases between them. The germline gives CDR1 ENHRY, CDR2 SYGVKD. This CDR3 contains 14 residues. The covered CDR3 bases are TGTGCCATCAGGGCAGGGGCAGGGAGTTCACCC. It specifies CAIRAGAGSSP. The entire CDR3 is CAIRAGAGSSPLHF.

This clone was recorded many times. The read ends 3 residues before the CDR3 terminus; that terminus is restored from the germline J gene. This chain uses TRBV29-1 with TRBJ2-3, with D possibly TRBD2 on 5 matching bases. V was trimmed by 4 bases and J by 5 bases, leaving 16 bases between them. The CDR3 consists of 14 residues. Germline loops: CDR1 SQVTM, CDR2 ANQGSEA. The CDR3 DNA, read in part, is TGCAGCGTTGGTTACGGGGTTCGGGGAGATACG. Protein: CSVGYGVRGDT. The complete CDR3 protein is CSVGYGVRGDTQYF.

This clone was counted ten times or more. The read ends 3 residues early relative to the CDR3; the germline J gene fills the gap. This rearrangement joins TRBV19 to TRBJ1-1; 8 bases are a match to TRBD1. The CDR3 covers 15 residues. After removal of 4 bases from V and 4 bases from J, the junction contained 8 bases not matched to a gene. Per germline, CDR1 LNHDA and CDR2 SQIVND (reference sequence). Here the CDR3 reads CASSTGQGGTTEAFF. The sequenced CDR3 bases are TGTGCCAGTAGTACCGGACAGGGAGGTACCACTGAA.

This clone showed up many times. The sequenced fragment ends 3 residues before the CDR3 boundary, so the rest is inferred from the germline J gene. V gene TRBV2 combines with J gene TRBJ1-5, with 10 bases identical to TRBD1. This CDR3 comprises 15 residues. CDR1 is SNHLY, CDR2 FYNNEI, per germline. V lost 4 bases to trimming and J lost 0 bases; unmatched junction nucleotides: 0. The CDR3 DNA, read in part, is TGTGCCAGCAGTGGACAGGGGGCTAGCAATCAGCCC. It specifies CASSGQGASNQP. The CDR3, in full, reads CASSGQGASNQPQHF. Combining the CDR3 with reference TRBV2 and TRBJ1-5 gives the whole variable domain EPEVTQTPSHQVTQMGQEVILRCVPISNHLYFYWYRQILGQKVEFLVSFYNNEISEKSEIFDDQFSVERPDGSNFTLKIRSTKLEDSAMYFCASSGQGASNQPQHFGDGTRLSIL.

For this clone: The CDR3 extends 3 residues past the end of the read, so its final part is completed from the germline J gene. This chain uses TRBV30 with TRBJ2-7, with TRBD1 identical over 7 bases. CDR3 size: 12 residues. V shed 1 base and J 5 bases; nucleotides not matched to a gene: 2. Germline V lookup: CDR1 GTSNPN, CDR2 SVGIG (reference sequence). CDR3: CAWSGQGDEQYF. The sequenced part of the CDR3 DNA is TGTGCCTGGAGTGGACAGGGTGACGAG.

The sample holds many counts of this clone. The read halts 3 residues ahead of the CDR3 end, with the missing end drawn from the germline J gene. The chain combines TRBV2 with TRBJ1-6; D is possibly TRBD1 (5 bases). V gave up 7 bases and J gave up 4 bases, with 8 bases separating them. The length of the CDR3 is 13 residues. Germline V gene lookup returns CDR1 SNHLY and CDR2 FYNNEI. CDR3 DNA (partial): TGTGCCAGCATGACAGAGTATAATTCACCC. Its protein product is CASMTEYNSP. The entire CDR3 protein reads CASMTEYNSPLHF.

This clone was seen many times. Read coverage stops 3 residues before the CDR3 terminus; the germline J gene supplies the remainder. The chain employs TRBV7-2 and TRBJ2-7, with D tentatively TRBD1 (6 bases). The CDR3 length is 13 residues. Germline V lookup: CDR1 SGHTA, CDR2 FQGNSA. V was pared by 4 bases and J by 5 bases, with 12 bases between. CDR3 residues: CASSSSSGDEQYF. CDR3 DNA, as far as it was read: TGTGCCAGCAGCTCGTCCTCAGGGGACGAG.

This clone has ten or more counts. The CDR3 spells CASSIGRQGRADTQYF. CDR3 DNA (partial): TGTGCCAGTAGTATTGGCCGGCAGGGAAGGGCAGATACG. The chain joins TRBV19 to TRBJ2-3; D possibly corresponds to TRBD1 (5 bases). The read comes to an end 3 residues before the CDR3 does, leaving the germline J gene to fill in the end. Germline V CDR1 and CDR2: LNHDA, SQIVND (reference sequence). Trimming shortened V by 3 bases and J by 4 bases, and 17 bases separated the two germline ends. The CDR3 length is 16 residues.

Note on this clone: The read ends 3 residues shy of where the CDR3 ends; the end is completed using the germline J gene. This sequence joins TRBV25-1 and TRBJ2-7; D not resolved. Germline V lookup: CDR1 MGHDK, CDR2 SYGVNS. Between the trimmed V and J ends, which lost 0 bases and 3 bases, there was a span of 6 bases. CDR3 length equals 13 residues. CDR3 DNA, as far as it was read: TGTGCCAGCAGTGAATATGGCCGCTACGAG. Translated, it gives CASSEYGRYE. The entire CDR3 reads CASSEYGRYEQYF.

In this sample, this clone turned up many times. Incomplete CDR3 DNA: TGCGCCAGCAGCCCGGACAGGTTGAACACTGAA. Residues: CASSPDRLNTE. The complete CDR3 sequence is CASSPDRLNTEAFF. The V and J genes are TRBV5-1 and TRBJ1-1; 7 nucleotides line up with TRBD1. The CDR3 extends 3 residues past the end of the read, so its final part is completed from the germline J gene. Germline assignment: CDR1 SGHRS and CDR2 YFSETQ. The junction had 3 bases not matched to a gene; V was cut back by 4 bases and J by 0 bases. This CDR3 is built from 14 residues. Based on the CDR3 plus reference TRBV5-1 and TRBJ1-1, the full variable domain is KAGVTQTPRYLIKTRGQQVTLSCSPISGHRSVSWYQQTPGQGLQFLFEYFSETQRNKGNFPGRFSGRQFSNSRSEMNVSTLELGDSALYLCASSPDRLNTEAFFGQGTRLTVV.

This clone was seen many times. The CDR3 end falls 3 residues outside the read, so it is completed with the germline J gene. The V and J genes are TRBV5-4 and TRBJ2-5; D possibly corresponds to TRBD2 (5 bases). Germline CDR1 reads SGHNT; CDR2 reads YYREEE (reference sequence). The CDR3 is 14 amino acids. Trimming pared 4 bases from V and 2 bases from J, leaving 12 bases between. The sequenced part of the CDR3 DNA is TGTGCCAGCAGCATCTCAGCGGTACAAGAGACC. Residues: CASSISAVQET. The full CDR3 reads CASSISAVQETQYF.

This clone appeared many times. CDR3 in amino acids: CASSILPGQGNYGYTF. CDR3 bases read: TGCGCCAGCAGCATTCTACCGGGACAGGGCAACTATGGC. The chain recombines TRBV5-1 with TRBJ1-2; 9 positions match TRBD1. The read falls 3 residues short of the CDR3 end, and the missing part is taken from the germline J gene. The CDR3 length is 16 residues. V trimming: 4 bases; J trimming: 2 bases; junction bases outside the gene matches: 9. Germline V gene lookup returns CDR1 SGHRS and CDR2 YFSETQ.

At least ten counts were recorded for this clone. One junction end does not reproduce the germline sequence, and a read error may be involved. The CDR3 end is not reached by the read, which stops 3 residues before it; the germline J gene fills it in. V gene TRBV28 combines with J gene TRBJ1-2, with D possibly being TRBD1 (5 bases). CDR1 MDHEN and CDR2 SYDVKM come from the germline V gene. This CDR3 region has 13 residues. CDR3 region: CASTLPGGVGYTF. The sequenced part of the CDR3 DNA is TGTGCCAGCACTTTACCGGGGGGGGTTGGC.

Worth noting for this clone: The read terminates 3 residues before the CDR3 end, so the remaining end is supplied by the germline J gene. The gene calls are TRBV7-2 and TRBJ1-2; TRBD1 is a possible D gene (6 bases). Germline assignment: CDR1 SGHTA and CDR2 FQGNSA. The ends were cut back, 6 bases at V and 4 bases at J, with 12 bases in the middle. The CDR3 totals 13 residues. The sequenced part of the CDR3 DNA is TGTGCCAGCAGTATCGGGACAACCTATGGC. It translates to CASSIGTTYG. The full CDR3 reads CASSIGTTYGYTF.

This clone was detected ten times or more. The read halts 3 residues ahead of the CDR3 end, with the missing end drawn from the germline J gene. V gene TRBV7-9 combines with J gene TRBJ2-1; TRBD1 agrees at 8 bases. Losses at the gene ends were 4 bases for V and 7 bases for J; bases not matched to a gene: 9. The CDR3 is made up of 15 amino acids. Germline V gene sequence: CDR1 SEHNR, CDR2 FQNEAQ (reference sequence). The CDR3 loop reads CASSSGQGLRNEQFF. The sequenced part of the CDR3 DNA is TGTGCCAGCAGCTCTGGACAGGGATTGCGGAATGAG. Together with reference TRBV7-9 and TRBJ2-1, the CDR3 gives the full variable domain: DTGVSQNPRHKITKRGQNVTFRCDPISEHNRLYWYRQTLGQGPEFLTYFQNEAQLEKSRLLSDRFSAERPKGSFSTLEIQRTEQGDSAMYLCASSSGQGLRNEQFFGPGTRLTVL.